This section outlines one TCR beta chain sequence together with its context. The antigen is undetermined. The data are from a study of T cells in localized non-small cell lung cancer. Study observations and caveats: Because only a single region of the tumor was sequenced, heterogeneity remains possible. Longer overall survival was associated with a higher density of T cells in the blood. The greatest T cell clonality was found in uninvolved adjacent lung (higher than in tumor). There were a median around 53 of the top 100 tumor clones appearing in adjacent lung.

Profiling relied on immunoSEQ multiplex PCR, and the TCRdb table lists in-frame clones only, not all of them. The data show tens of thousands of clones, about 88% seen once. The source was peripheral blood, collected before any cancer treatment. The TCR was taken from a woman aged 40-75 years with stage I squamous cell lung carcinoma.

Written as DNA, the CDR3 is TGTGCCAGCAGCGTAGGCCCCGAAGGAGTCACTGAAGCTTTCTTT. This codes for CASSVGPEGVTEAFF. This chain joins TRBV9 and TRBJ1-1; no firm D call. V lost 0 bases to trimming and J lost 4 bases, with 13 bases between them. CDR1 is SGDLS and CDR2 is YYNGEE in the germline V gene. This CDR3 spans 15 amino acids.